These T cell receptor beta chains were read from a single sample in a study of OX40 agonist ivuxolimab in advanced cancers. Repertoires were generated with immunoSEQ multiplex PCR, while TCRdb's copy carries only in-frame clones and drops some. The table records 45,000 to 55,000 clones, under 85% of them present only once. This specimen consisted of CD4+ or CD8+ T cells sorted from blood, obtained in a trial of the OX40 agonist ivuxolimab. The receptor set was obtained from an adult with an advanced solid tumor such as melanoma, head and neck, liver or kidney cancer. The CDR3 runs from the conserved cysteine through the conserved F or W. A D gene is named only where the DNA matches it firmly. Clone size, where shown, is once, few, many, or a class for clones that have expanded.

j_call,v_call,d_call,clone_size,cdr3_length,cdr3_aa,cdr3_nt
TRBJ1-2,TRBV7-9,.,.,13,CASSHQQGNGYTF,TGTGCCAGCAGCCACCAACAGGGAAACGGCTACACCTTC
TRBJ2-7,TRBV5-4,.,.,13,CASSFTGSYEQYF,TGTGCCAGCAGCTTTACAGGGTCCTACGAGCAGTACTTC
TRBJ1-1,TRBV6-5,.,.,12,CATQAGNTEAFF,TGTGCTACTCAGGCGGGGAACACTGAAGCTTTCTTT
TRBJ1-1,TRBV4-3,.,.,17,CASSQDLIRGWGTEAFF,TGCGCCAGCAGCCAAGATCTAATCAGGGGCTGGGGCACTGAAGCTTTCTTT
TRBJ2-7,TRBV2,.,.,12,CASNAGTYEQYF,TGTGCCAGCAATGCAGGGACCTACGAGCAGTACTTC
TRBJ1-1,TRBV7-9,TRBD1,few,16,CASRLGTGPMNTEAFF,TGTGCCAGCAGACTCGGGACAGGCCCTATGAACACTGAAGCTTTCTTT
TRBJ1-1,TRBV30,.,.,11,CAWERNTEAFF,TGTGCCTGGGAACGGAACACTGAAGCTTTCTTT
TRBJ2-2,TRBV19,TRBD2,.,19,CASTARKGLAGLGTGELFF,TGTGCCAGTACCGCGAGGAAGGGACTAGCGGGGTTGGGCACCGGGGAGCTGTTTTTT
TRBJ2-2,TRBV18,.,.,16,CASSPIPGGVTGELFF,TGTGCCAGCTCACCAATCCCGGGGGGCGTCACCGGGGAGCTGTTTTTT
TRBJ1-1,TRBV6-1,.,.,13,CASSVGKVTEAFF,TGTGCCAGCAGTGTAGGGAAAGTCACTGAAGCTTTCTTT
TRBJ2-3,TRBV5-6,TRBD2,.,16,CASSLGLAGVADTQYF,TGTGCCAGCAGCTTGGGGTTAGCGGGGGTCGCGGATACGCAGTATTTT
TRBJ1-1,TRBV19,.,.,15,CASRHTTVGNTEAFF,TGTGCCAGTAGGCACACGACAGTCGGAAACACTGAAGCTTTCTTT
TRBJ1-1,TRBV29-1,.,.,13,CSVGGALSTEAFF,TGCAGCGTTGGGGGGGCGCTCAGCACTGAAGCTTTCTTT
TRBJ2-7,TRBV12-5,TRBD1,once,15,CASGSGTGGAYEQYF,TGTGCTAGTGGTTCCGGGACAGGGGGGGCCTACGAGCAGTACTTC
TRBJ1-2,TRBV18,.,.,15,CASSPGADANYGYTF,TGTGCCAGCTCGCCGGGGGCAGATGCTAACTATGGCTACACCTTC
TRBJ1-3,TRBV19,.,.,13,CASSPLTGNTIYF,TGTGCCAGTAGTCCTCTAACCGGAAACACCATATATTTT
TRBJ1-4,TRBV11-2,TRBD1,.,16,CASSFLGTGRNEKLFF,TGTGCCAGCAGCTTCCTCGGGACAGGGCGGAATGAAAAACTGTTTTTT
TRBJ2-5,TRBV18,TRBD2,.,15,CASSPNGGTQETQYF,TGTGCCAGCTCACCCAACGGGGGGACCCAAGAGACCCAGTACTTC
TRBJ1-6,TRBV11-3,.,.,13,CASSLSFNSPLHF,TGTGCCAGCAGCTTATCTTTTAATTCACCCCTCCACTTT
TRBJ1-1,TRBV5-8,.,.,14,CASSLGQVNTEAFF,TGTGCCAGCAGCTTGGGACAGGTGAACACTGAAGCTTTCTTT